The 3 T cell receptor beta chains given below trace back to one sample, sequenced in a study of blood T cell repertoires in COVID-19. TCRdb keeps only in-frame clones here, not all; method: immunoSEQ multiplex PCR. The sample carries about 80,000 clones, about four fifths recorded once. Sequencing was done on a sample of peripheral blood. These receptors all come from a man aged 50-59 years with acute or convalescent COVID-19.

V usage is TRBV28 and J usage is TRBJ1-4, with 7 bases matching TRBD1. After removal of 5 bases from V and 7 bases from J, the junction contained 10 bases not matched to a gene. This CDR3 is 15 amino acids long. Germline assignment: CDR1 MDHEN and CDR2 SYDVKM. CDR3 coding DNA: TGTGCCAGCAGTCACGGGCAGACAGGGATTGAAAAACTGTTTTTT. This codes for CASSHGQTGIEKLFF.

The chain has TRBV27 and TRBJ1-5; D unresolved. Trimming cost V 3 bases and J 5 bases, with 11 bases left between them. The length of the CDR3 is 14 residues. Germline V gene data show CDR1 as MNHEY and CDR2 as SMNVEV (reference sequence). The CDR3 nucleotides read TGTGCCAGCAGTTTTGCCCCAGGTCATCAGCCCCAGCATTTT. It encodes CASSFAPGHQPQHF.

The chain uses TRBV7-9 and TRBJ2-3; D uncertain. The V and J ends lost 2 bases and 0 bases respectively, with 6 bases between them. Germline V gene data show CDR1 as SEHNR and CDR2 as FQNEAQ (reference sequence). CDR3 length: 14 amino acids. The chain's CDR3 is CASSLTVSTDTQYF. CDR3 DNA sequence: TGTGCCAGCAGCTTAACAGTTAGCACAGATACGCAGTATTTT.